Listed here are 32 T cell receptor beta chains from one sample, sequenced in a study of T-cell reconstitution after alpha-beta-depleted transplantation in children. Library preparation (for TCRbeta) was performed with unique molecular identifiers. One entry per CDR3 protein, called by TCRdb with MiXCR from the PCR reads. The sample carries about 640,000 distinct CDR3 sequences, roughly 17% recorded once. The source was PBMCs from the stem cell graft donor, collected from the stem cell graft. The receptor set was obtained from a human donor who donated a stem cell graft to a child with acute myeloid leukemia.

This clonotype was counted many times. The rearrangement joins TRBV29-1 to TRBJ2-6; TRBD1 aligns across 9 bases. CDR3 size: 17 residues. From germline, CDR1 is SQVTM and CDR2 ANQGSEA. Unmatched junction bases numbered 9, after V lost 6 bases and J lost 0 bases. CDR3 in amino acids: CSVLPGQGNSGANVLTF. The DNA for the CDR3 is TGCAGCGTCCTACCGGGACAGGGAAACTCTGGGGCCAACGTCCTGACTTTC. Looking up the rest from reference TRBV29-1 and TRBJ2-6 gives the full variable domain: SAVISQKPSRDICQRGTSLTIQCQVDSQVTMMFWYRQQPGQSLTLIATANQGSEATYESGFVIDKFPISRPNLTFSTLTVSNMSPEDSSIYLCSVLPGQGNSGANVLTFGAGSRLTVL.

This clonotype was seen many times. The genes are TRBV5-1 and TRBJ1-2, with D possibly being TRBD1 (5 bases). Germline lookup yields CDR1 SGHRS and CDR2 YFSETQ. The CDR3 is made up of 16 amino acids. V was clipped by 2 bases and J by 2 bases, with 16 bases between them. The CDR3 sequence is CASSFTAPGGNYGYTF. The CDR3 region has the DNA TGCGCCAGCAGCTTTACGGCGCCCGGGGGGAACTATGGCTACACCTTC.

CDR3 protein: CASSRIHDGATNEKLFF. In DNA, the CDR3 is TGCGCCAGCAGCCGCATTCATGACGGTGCAACTAATGAAAAACTGTTTTTT. This rearrangement joins TRBV4-3 to TRBJ1-4, with no clear D. The CDR3 loop spans 17 amino acids. Germline V gives CDR1 LGHNA, CDR2 YSLEER. V was clipped by 4 bases and J by 0 bases, with 15 bases between them.

This clonotype was counted many times. The J gene is TRBJ2-1, the V gene TRBV6-5; 7 bases fit TRBD2. CDR1 MNHEY and CDR2 SVGAGI come from the germline V gene. With 0 bases clipped from V and 4 bases from J, the junction kept 9 bases outside the gene matches. This CDR3 region has 17 residues. The chain's CDR3 is CASSYSRKGTTYNEQFF. CDR3 sequence (DNA): TGTGCCAGCAGTTACTCGAGAAAAGGGACTACGTACAATGAGCAGTTCTTC.

There are many counts of this clonotype. The chain has TRBV7-2 and TRBJ1-2; D gene unclear. V was cut by 5 bases and J by 8 bases, with 18 bases left in between. Germline CDR1 is SGHTA and CDR2 is FQGNSA. This CDR3 region has 14 residues. CDR3 in DNA: TGTGCCAGCAGCCTACGACCCCGAACTGACGGCTACACCTTC. Its translation: CASSLRPRTDGYTF.

This clonotype was seen many times. CDR3 in DNA: TGCAGTGCTAGGACAGGGAGTAAACAGCCCCAGCATTTT. Its protein product is CSARTGSKQPQHF. The V gene is TRBV20-1, the J gene TRBJ1-5; 7 positions match TRBD1. V lost 3 bases and J lost 7; bases outside the gene matches: 6. This CDR3 region has 13 residues. CDR1 DFQATT and CDR2 SNEGSKA come from the germline V gene (reference sequence).

This sequence joins TRBV12-3 or TRBV12-4 and TRBJ2-5; D is ambiguous. CDR3 length equals 14 residues. Trimming removed 6 bases from V and 2 bases from J, with 13 bases in between. CDR3 region: CASRKGSGQETQYF. The CDR3 coding sequence is TGTGCCAGCAGGAAAGGAAGTGGTCAAGAGACCCAGTACTTC.

This clonotype was recorded at least ten times. This sequence joins TRBV29-1 and TRBJ2-3; no reliable D call. The CDR3 spans 13 residues. Germline V gives CDR1 SQVTM, CDR2 ANQGSEA. Trimming removed 2 bases at V and 1 base at J, with 7 bases between. CDR3 residues: CSVEKVGTDTQYF. The CDR3 DNA reads as TGCAGCGTTGAAAAGGTGGGCACAGATACGCAGTATTTT.

The rearrangement links TRBV5-1 to TRBJ2-3, with 9 bases identical to TRBD2. This CDR3 is 16 amino acids long. Unmatched junction bases numbered 7, after V lost 2 bases and J lost 3 bases. Germline V gene data show CDR1 as SGHRS and CDR2 as YFSETQ. CDR3: CASSFVAGGHTDTQYF. CDR3 DNA sequence: TGCGCCAGCAGCTTCGTGGCGGGGGGGCATACAGATACGCAGTATTTT.

This clonotype was found many times. This sequence joins TRBV20-1 and TRBJ2-5; 8 bases are a match to TRBD1. CDR1 is DFQATT, CDR2 SNEGSKA, per germline (reference sequence). The CDR3 is made up of 14 amino acids. Losses at the gene ends were 6 bases for V and 2 bases for J; bases not matched to a gene: 8. This CDR3 is CSAEDRGWQETQYF. In DNA, the CDR3 is TGCAGTGCCGAAGACAGGGGATGGCAAGAGACCCAGTACTTC.

This clonotype was counted at least ten times. The chain couples TRBV20-1 to TRBJ1-4, with a tentative D call TRBD1 (5 bases). The V end lost 6 bases, the J end lost 8 bases, and 19 bases lay between the germline ends. Germline values: CDR1 DFQATT, CDR2 SNEGSKA (reference sequence). The CDR3 is 14 residues long. CDR3: CSAPKQQGEEKLFF. The CDR3 DNA is TGCAGTGCGCCGAAACAGCAAGGGGAAGAAAAACTGTTTTTT.

This clonotype was seen ten or more times. V and J are TRBV20-1 and TRBJ1-5; 9 bases match TRBD1. Germline V gene data show CDR1 as DFQATT and CDR2 as SNEGSKA (reference sequence). The CDR3 contains 15 residues. The V segment lost 3 bases and the J segment 2 bases; nucleotides outside the gene matches: 5. The CDR3 sequence is CSARKTGGGNQPQHF. In nucleotides, the CDR3 is TGCAGTGCTAGGAAGACAGGGGGAGGCAATCAGCCCCAGCATTTT.

Details on this clonotype: The conserved closing phenylalanine or tryptophan is absent in this CDR3, likely reflecting a read error. V usage is TRBV13 and J usage is TRBJ1-2; unclear D gene. In germline, CDR1 is PRHDT, CDR2 FYEKMQ (reference sequence). This CDR3 has 14 residues. V dropped 5 bases and J dropped 4 bases, with 14 bases sitting between them. The CDR3 coding sequence is TGTGCCAGCAGCATCGGAACGATGCTCTATGGCTACACCTAC. It yields the protein CASSIGTMLYGYTY.

The chain couples TRBV5-6 to TRBJ2-7, with TRBD2 identical over 9 bases. Germline-derived CDR1 and CDR2 are SGHDT and YYEEEE. There are 15 residues in the CDR3. V trimming: 0 bases; J trimming: 6 bases; junction bases outside the gene matches: 7. The chain's CDR3 is CASSLGPSSGAEQYV. The CDR3 DNA reads TGTGCCAGCAGCTTGGGTCCGTCTAGCGGGGCCGAGCAGTACGTC.

In this sample, this clonotype turned up many times. The chain links TRBV20-1 to TRBJ2-3; 7 bases fit TRBD1. The CDR3 contains 14 residues. The germline V gene encodes CDR1 DFQATT and CDR2 SNEGSKA (reference sequence). The junction had 10 bases not matched to a gene; V was cut back by 6 bases and J by 4 bases. CDR3 nucleotides: TGCAGTGCCTCCGACAGGGTGAGAGCAGATACGCAGTATTTT. Translated: CSASDRVRADTQYF.

The table lists this clonotype with many counts. The V call is TRBV27, the J call TRBJ2-3, with TRBD2 identical over 13 bases. The CDR3 totals 19 residues. Germline V gene lookup returns CDR1 MNHEY and CDR2 SMNVEV (reference sequence). The V and J ends lost 1 base and 2 bases, in that order; junction bases with no gene match: 9. In DNA, the CDR3 is TGTGCCAGCAGTTTATACCGACTAGCGGGGGGCGACAACACAGATACGCAGTATTTT. The encoded protein is CASSLYRLAGGDNTDTQYF.

The V call is TRBV18, the J call TRBJ2-5, with 7 bases identical to TRBD1. With V trimmed by 6 bases and J by 0 bases, 4 bases remained unmatched. This CDR3 has 14 amino acids. Per the germline V gene, CDR1 is KGHSH and CDR2 is LQKENI. In DNA form, the CDR3 reads TGTGCCAGCTCCGACAGGGCAAACCAAGAGACCCAGTACTTC. It yields the protein CASSDRANQETQYF.

The V gene is TRBV6-1, the J gene TRBJ1-1; TRBD1 aligns across 9 bases. CDR1 is MNHNS, CDR2 SASEGT, per germline. This CDR3 comprises 16 residues. V trimming: 6 bases; J trimming: 1 base; junction bases outside the gene matches: 9. The CDR3 reads CASRATGTGKNTEAFF. In DNA form, the CDR3 reads TGTGCCAGCAGAGCAACCGGGACAGGGAAGAACACTGAAGCTTTCTTT.

In its sample, this clonotype was seen many times. The chain is built from TRBV6-1 and TRBJ1-1; perhaps TRBD1 as D (5 bases). V lost 8 bases, J lost 1 base, and 11 bases lay in between. Per germline, CDR1 MNHNS and CDR2 SASEGT. This CDR3 region has 13 residues. For the CDR3, the DNA is TGTGCCAGCCGGCAGGGACCGAACACTGAAGCTTTCTTT. Protein sequence: CASRQGPNTEAFF.

This clonotype occurred a few times. The V gene is TRBV6-6, the J gene TRBJ1-4; D is unclear. V shed 4 bases and J shed 8 bases, with 8 bases lying between them. Germline CDR1 and CDR2: MNHNY and SVGAGI (reference sequence). This CDR3 is built from 12 residues. The CDR3 DNA sequence: TGTGCCAGCAGTTTCCCTAGAGAAAAACTGTTTTTT. This translates into CASSFPREKLFF.

The genes are TRBV7-8 and TRBJ2-3, with D perhaps matching TRBD1 (5 bases). This CDR3 has 15 amino acids. V lost 5 bases and J 4 bases, leaving 16 bases between the germline ends. Germline V gives CDR1 SGHVS, CDR2 FQNEAQ. DNA of the CDR3: TGTGCCAGCAGCCGAGTACAGGCTAGGGCAGATACGCAGTATTTT. As protein: CASSRVQARADTQYF.

This clonotype was recorded many times. The chain links TRBV29-1 to TRBJ2-1, with D possibly being TRBD1 (5 bases). Trimming took 5 bases from V and 5 from J, leaving 19 bases between them. Germline assignment: CDR1 SQVTM and CDR2 ANQGSEA. There are 15 residues in the CDR3. CDR3 residues: CSVRHRRVGDNEQFF. The CDR3 nucleotides read TGCAGCGTTCGTCATAGAAGGGTAGGGGACAATGAGCAGTTCTTC.

This chain links TRBV20-1 with TRBJ2-7, with 7 bases aligning to TRBD1. CDR1 is DFQATT, CDR2 SNEGSKA, per germline (reference sequence). The CDR3 covers 15 residues. V lost 0 bases to trimming and J lost 2 bases; unmatched junction nucleotides: 7. DNA of the CDR3: TGCAGTGCTAGAGATGCAGGACAGGCCACCTACGAGCAGTACTTC. It codes for CSARDAGQATYEQYF.

This chain uses TRBV30 with TRBJ1-1, with 7 bases identical to TRBD1. CDR1 and CDR2 from the germline V gene are GTSNPN and SVGIG (reference sequence). The CDR3 contains 13 residues. The J segment lost 1 base and the V segment lost 7 bases, leaving 6 bases of the junction unmatched. For the CDR3, the DNA is TGTGCCTTTAAACAGGGGAGGAACACTGAAGCTTTCTTT. The encoded protein is CAFKQGRNTEAFF. Supplemented by reference TRBV30 and TRBJ1-1, the full variable domain reads SQTIHQWPATLVQPVGSPLSLECTVEGTSNPNLYWYRQAAGRGLQLLFYSVGIGQISSEVPQNLSASRPQDRQFILSSKKLLLSDSGFYLCAFKQGRNTEAFFGQGTRLTVV.

The chain links TRBV7-9 to TRBJ1-3; D not resolved. V lost 3 bases to trimming and J lost 2 bases, with 8 bases between them. This CDR3 contains 14 residues. Germline V lookup: CDR1 SEHNR, CDR2 FQNEAQ (reference sequence). The CDR3 loop reads CASSFVGTGNTIYF. As DNA, the CDR3 is TGTGCCAGCAGCTTTGTCGGAACTGGAAACACCATATATTTT.

This clonotype was seen ten or more times. The chain recombines TRBV20-1 with TRBJ1-2; D is unclear. Trimming took off 3 bases at V and 0 bases at J, with 5 bases between the two ends. The CDR3 has 12 amino acids. Germline V lookup: CDR1 DFQATT, CDR2 SNEGSKA (reference sequence). CDR3 DNA: TGCAGTGCTAGGGGAGCTAACTATGGCTACACCTTC. This translates into CSARGANYGYTF.

The rearrangement links TRBV7-2 to TRBJ2-1, with 7 bases that match TRBD2. V trimming: 3 bases; J trimming: 8 bases; junction bases outside the gene matches: 7. The CDR3 is 14 amino acids. In germline, CDR1 is SGHTA, CDR2 FQGNSA. The DNA of the CDR3 is TGTGCCAGCAGCTTCGGACTAGTAAGTGATGAGCAGTTCTTC. This encodes CASSFGLVSDEQFF.

This clonotype was seen many times. The rearrangement uses TRBV29-1 and TRBJ2-1; TRBD1 or TRBD2 may be the D gene (5 bases each). The CDR3 loop spans 14 amino acids. The germline CDR1 and CDR2 sequences are SQVTM and ANQGSEA. V was cut by 6 bases and J by 10 bases, with 22 bases left in between. The CDR3 sequence is CSVESGTMASEQFF. The CDR3 DNA is TGCAGCGTCGAATCCGGGACCATGGCGTCAGAGCAGTTCTTC.

The table lists this clonotype with a few counts. The chain employs TRBV7-9 and TRBJ2-6, with D possibly TRBD1 on 6 matching bases. The CDR3 is made up of 17 amino acids. The V end was cut by 5 bases, the J end by 0 bases, with 14 bases between. CDR1 is SEHNR and CDR2 is FQNEAQ in the germline V gene (reference sequence). This chain's CDR3 is CASSNSDSYSGANVLTF. The CDR3, as DNA: TGTGCCAGCAGCAACTCGGACAGTTACTCTGGGGCCAACGTCCTGACTTTC.

The chain has TRBV7-8 and TRBJ2-5; a possible D gene is TRBD1 (5 bases). The ends were cut back, 5 bases at V and 4 bases at J, with 17 bases in the middle. Germline V gene lookup returns CDR1 SGHVS and CDR2 FQNEAQ. CDR3 length: 15 residues. The CDR3 nucleotides read TGTGCCAGCAGCGCTCCCGGACATGGACGAGAGACCCAGTACTTC. It specifies CASSAPGHGRETQYF.

This sequence joins TRBV10-3 and TRBJ2-2; no firm D call. The V gene lost 6 bases and the J gene lost 6 bases, with 8 bases spanning the gap. CDR3 length: 12 amino acids. The V gene's germline CDR1 is ENHRY and CDR2 SYGVKD. In nucleotides, the CDR3 is TGTGCCATCAGGGGGTCGGCCGGGGAGCTGTTTTTT. It yields the protein CAIRGSAGELFF.

In DNA form, the CDR3 reads TGTGCCAGCAGTAAACGGGTTAGCAGCACCGGGGAGCTGTTTTTT. Translating gives CASSKRVSSTGELFF. The V gene is TRBV7-9, the J gene TRBJ2-2; D is undetermined. Per the germline V gene, CDR1 is SEHNR and CDR2 is FQNEAQ (reference sequence). Trimming cost V 6 bases and J 4 bases, with 15 bases left between them. The CDR3 has 15 amino acids.